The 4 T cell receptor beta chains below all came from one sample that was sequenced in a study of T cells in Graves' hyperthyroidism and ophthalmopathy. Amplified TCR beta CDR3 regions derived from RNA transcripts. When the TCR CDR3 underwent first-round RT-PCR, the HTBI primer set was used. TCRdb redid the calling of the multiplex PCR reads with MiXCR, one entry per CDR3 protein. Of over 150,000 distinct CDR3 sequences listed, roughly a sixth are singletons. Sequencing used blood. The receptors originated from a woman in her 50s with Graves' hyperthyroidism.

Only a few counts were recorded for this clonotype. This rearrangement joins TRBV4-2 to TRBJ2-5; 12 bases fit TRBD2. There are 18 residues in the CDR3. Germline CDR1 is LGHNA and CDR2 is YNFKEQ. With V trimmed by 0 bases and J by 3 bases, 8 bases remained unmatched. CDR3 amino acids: CASSQELAGGRRKETQYF. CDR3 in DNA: TGTGCCAGCAGCCAAGAACTAGCGGGAGGTAGGAGGAAAGAGACCCAGTACTTC.

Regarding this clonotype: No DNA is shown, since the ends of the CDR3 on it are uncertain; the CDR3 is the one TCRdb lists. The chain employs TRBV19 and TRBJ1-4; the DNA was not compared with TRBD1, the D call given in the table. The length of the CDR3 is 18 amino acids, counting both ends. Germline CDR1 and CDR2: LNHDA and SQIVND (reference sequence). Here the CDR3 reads CASSISVPRGRANEKLFF.

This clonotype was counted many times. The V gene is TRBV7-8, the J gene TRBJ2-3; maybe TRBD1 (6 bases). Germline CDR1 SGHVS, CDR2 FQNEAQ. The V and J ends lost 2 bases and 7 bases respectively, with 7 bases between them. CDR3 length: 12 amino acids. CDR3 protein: CASSLQGNTQYF. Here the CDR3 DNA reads TGTGCCAGCAGCTTACAGGGGAATACGCAGTATTTT.

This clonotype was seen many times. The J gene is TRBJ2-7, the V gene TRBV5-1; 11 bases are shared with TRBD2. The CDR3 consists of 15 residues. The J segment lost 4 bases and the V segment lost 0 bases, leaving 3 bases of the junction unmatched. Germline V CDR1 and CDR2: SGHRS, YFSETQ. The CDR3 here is CASSLGLAGLYEQYF. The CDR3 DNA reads TGCGCCAGCAGCTTGGGACTAGCGGGACTTTACGAGCAGTACTTC.